The 11 T cell receptor beta chains below come from one sample, sequenced in a study of shared clonotypes between healthy human individuals. The assay was immunoSEQ multiplex PCR, and TCRdb's table has in-frame clones only and misses some. The sample consists of millions of clones, just over 90% of them appearing once. Sequencing was done on a sample of naive CD4+ T cells sorted from blood. Subset of the sample: CD45RA+ positively selected. All receptors come from a man aged 18 to 35 in good health.

This sequence joins TRBV30 and TRBJ2-1; TRBD2 matches at 11 bases. From germline, CDR1 is GTSNPN and CDR2 SVGIG (reference sequence). The V gene end was trimmed by 0 bases and the J gene end by 4 bases; junction bases not matched to a gene: 11. The CDR3 is 18 residues long. The CDR3 sequence: CAWSVGPRLAGTYNEQFF. The CDR3 nucleotides are TGTGCCTGGAGTGTAGGGCCCCGACTAGCGGGGACTTACAATGAGCAGTTCTTC.

The chain joins TRBV30 to TRBJ2-6, with TRBD1 as a possible D gene (6 bases). The V gene's germline CDR1 is GTSNPN and CDR2 SVGIG (reference sequence). The CDR3 contains 16 residues. With 2 bases removed from V and 2 bases from J, the gap between germline ends came to 13 bases. The CDR3 bases are TGTGCCTGGAGTCTTCAAGCAGGGGCTGGGGCCAACGTCCTGACTTTC. Its protein product is CAWSLQAGAGANVLTF.

CDR3 sequence reads: CASRRDTNYGYTF. In DNA form, the CDR3 reads TGTGCCAGCAGGCGCGACACTAACTATGGCTACACCTTC. The chain links TRBV5-4 to TRBJ1-2; no reliable D call. From germline, CDR1 is SGHNT and CDR2 YYREEE (reference sequence). The CDR3 consists of 13 residues. Deletions cut 5 bases from V and 0 bases from J, with 8 bases between.

This chain uses TRBV6-1 with TRBJ1-1; 8 positions match TRBD1. The CDR3 runs 15 residues. V was pared by 6 bases and J by 3 bases, with 9 bases of the junction left unmatched. Per germline, CDR1 MNHNS and CDR2 SASEGT. CDR3: CASRPRGPRDTEAFF. CDR3 DNA: TGTGCCAGCAGGCCCAGGGGGCCACGAGACACTGAAGCTTTCTTT.

The chain recombines TRBV5-4 with TRBJ1-1; D gene uncertain. The CDR3 has 15 residues. Per germline, CDR1 SGHNT and CDR2 YYREEE (reference sequence). Trimming cost V 2 bases and J 1 base, with 12 bases left between them. The CDR3 region is CASSLGSRGNTEAFF. CDR3 nucleotide sequence: TGTGCCAGCAGCTTAGGTTCCCGGGGGAACACTGAAGCTTTCTTT.

The V and J genes are TRBV5-1 and TRBJ1-1; no reliable D call. This CDR3 region has 15 residues. Trimming cost V 3 bases and J 5 bases, with 17 bases left between them. Germline assignment: CDR1 SGHRS and CDR2 YFSETQ. CDR3 sequence reads: CASSSDGQMGTEAFF. In nucleotides, the CDR3 is TGCGCCAGCAGCTCGGACGGCCAAATGGGGACTGAAGCTTTCTTT.

As for this clone: At the DNA level, this CDR3 is encoded by other sequences in the same sample as well. The CDR3 sequence: CASSQEGSYNEQFF. In DNA form, the CDR3 reads TGCGCCAGCAGCCAAGAGGGCTCCTACAATGAGCAGTTCTTC. The J gene is TRBJ2-1, the V gene TRBV4-3; D gene unclear. In germline, CDR1 is LGHNA, CDR2 YSLEER. Trimming pared 0 bases from V and 0 bases from J, leaving 3 bases between. There are 14 residues in the CDR3.

This chain uses TRBV18 with TRBJ2-5, with D possibly matching TRBD2 (5 bases). This CDR3 is built from 15 residues. Germline-derived CDR1 and CDR2 are KGHSH and LQKENI. The ends were cut back, 1 base at V and 3 bases at J, with 12 bases in the middle. The CDR3: CASSPRAREKETQYF. The CDR3 nucleotides are TGTGCCAGCTCACCACGCGCGAGGGAGAAAGAGACCCAGTACTTC.

The CDR3, as DNA: TGTGCCAGCAGCTCGACAGGAGCCTTGAACACTGAAGCTTTCTTT. It specifies CASSSTGALNTEAFF. The V call is TRBV5-4, the J call TRBJ1-1; perhaps TRBD1 as D (6 bases). CDR1 and CDR2 from the germline V gene are SGHNT and YYREEE (reference sequence). The V and J ends lost 3 bases and 0 bases respectively, with 12 bases between them. CDR3 length: 15 residues.

The chain has TRBV28 and TRBJ1-4; TRBD1 matches 8 bases. Trimming cost V 6 bases and J 7 bases; bases outside gene matches: 7. This CDR3 comprises 14 residues. From germline, CDR1 is MDHEN and CDR2 SYDVKM. The CDR3 spells CASRPGTGGEKLFF. The CDR3 DNA reads TGTGCCAGCAGACCCGGGACAGGAGGTGAAAAACTGTTTTTT.

V is TRBV5-6 and J is TRBJ2-1; TRBD2 is a possible D gene (5 bases). CDR1 SGHDT and CDR2 YYEEEE come from the germline V gene. The CDR3 runs to 16 residues. Trimming removed 2 bases from V and 7 bases from J, with 19 bases in between. The CDR3 nucleotides are TGTGCCAGCAGCTTCAAGAACGCGGGTTCGCTTAATGAGCAGTTCTTC. Protein: CASSFKNAGSLNEQFF.